A selection of T cell receptor beta chains follows, all from one sample in a study of cytomegalovirus exposure and HLA in healthy donors. The data were produced by immunoSEQ multiplex PCR, yet TCRdb's version contains in-frame clones alone and is incomplete. The sample carries 150,000 to 200,000 clones, around 83% recorded once. Sequences were obtained from PBMCs. These receptor sequences come from a girl between 2 and 10 years old in good health and CMV-seropositive. Both conserved end residues are part of each CDR3. The D gene is left open where the match is weak. Not every row has a clone size; where given, it reads once, few, many or a size class.

v_call	j_call	d_call	clone_size	cdr3_nt	cdr3_aa
TRBV9	TRBJ2-2	TRBD2	NA	TGTGCCAGCAGCGTAGGTAGCGGGAGTTTGTCCGGGGAGCTGTTTTTT	CASSVGSGSLSGELFF
TRBV30	TRBJ2-3	TRBD1	NA	TGTGCCTGGAGTGGGGACGCTGGTTTTATGTGGCAGGGGGCCGGAGATACGCAGTATTTT	CAWSGDAGFMWQGAGDTQYF
TRBV10-3	TRBJ2-1	TRBD2	NA	TGTGCCACCTCGACTAGCGGCGGATTTACCTACAATGAGCAGTTCTTC	CATSTSGGFTYNEQFF
TRBV6-4	TRBJ2-6	NA	NA	TGTGCCAGCAGTCCCCAGGGTCAAGTGGCTGGGGCCAACGTCCTGACTTTC	CASSPQGQVAGANVLTF
TRBV2	TRBJ2-7	TRBD2	NA	TGTGCCAGCAGTGGGAGGACTAGCGGGAGCCCAGCCGAGCAGTACTTC	CASSGRTSGSPAEQYF
TRBV4-1	TRBJ1-2	NA	NA	TGCGCCAGCAGCCAAGAATCCGGGACACTTGGTGGCTATGGCTACACCTTC	CASSQESGTLGGYGYTF
TRBV5-1	TRBJ1-4	NA	NA	TGCGCCAGCAGGACAGCAGCGAACCGTAATGAAAAACTGTTTTTT	CASRTAANRNEKLFF
TRBV19	TRBJ1-2	NA	NA	TGTGCCAGTAGTATAAAGATGACCCTAGGCAACTATGGCTACACCTTC	CASSIKMTLGNYGYTF
TRBV9	TRBJ2-1	TRBD2	NA	TGTGCCAGCAGCACCCGGACTAGCGGGATACCGGAGCAGTTCTTC	CASSTRTSGIPEQFF
TRBV28	TRBJ1-3	NA	NA	TGTGCCAGCAGTTTTGGCGGGAGGGGAAACACCATATATTTT	CASSFGGRGNTIYF
TRBV27	TRBJ1-3	NA	few	TGTGCCAGCAGTCCCATCTCTGGAAACACCATATATTTT	CASSPISGNTIYF
TRBV5-4	TRBJ2-5	TRBD2	NA	TGTGCCAGCAGCCCCGGACTAGCGGGAGGCCCGGAGACCCAGTACTTC	CASSPGLAGGPETQYF
TRBV5-1	TRBJ1-3	NA	NA	TGCGCCAGCAGCCCAAGCAGGGTCTCTGGAAACACCATATATTTT	CASSPSRVSGNTIYF
TRBV29-1	TRBJ1-2	NA	once	TGCAGCGCCCCGGACAACTTCTATGGCTACACCTTC	CSAPDNFYGYTF
TRBV7-3	TRBJ2-1	TRBD2	NA	TGTGCCAGCAGCTCACTAGGCGGGAGCACCTACAATGAGCAGTTCTTC	CASSSLGGSTYNEQFF
TRBV4-2	TRBJ2-7	TRBD1	NA	TGTGCCAGCAGCCAAGTTATAGGGGGCGGCGAGCAGTACTTC	CASSQVIGGGEQYF
TRBV28	TRBJ2-2	TRBD2	few	TGTGCCAGCAGCCTTCTATGGACTAGTTCCGGGGAGCTGTTTTTT	CASSLLWTSSGELFF
TRBV19	TRBJ2-1	TRBD2	NA	TGTGCCAGTAGTATCCCACTAGCGGGAGTCAATGAGCAGTTCTTC	CASSIPLAGVNEQFF
TRBV4-1	TRBJ2-5	NA	once	TGCGCCAGCAGCCAATTTTCAGGGGTTTCCCAAGAGACCCAGTACTTC	CASSQFSGVSQETQYF
TRBV29-1	TRBJ2-1	NA	NA	TGCAGCGTTGTTGTGGAGGGTGAGCAGTTCTTC	CSVVVEGEQFF
TRBV6-5	TRBJ1-1	NA	NA	TGTGCCAGCTCGGGTCGAGGGCTCTACACTGAAGCTTTCTTT	CASSGRGLYTEAFF
TRBV27	TRBJ2-3	NA	NA	TGTGCCAGCAGTTACAGAGATACGCAGTATTTT	CASSYRDTQYF
TRBV5-4	TRBJ2-3	TRBD2	NA	TGTGCCAGCAGACCTCAGCTTAGCGGGAGCACAGATACGCAGTATTTT	CASRPQLSGSTDTQYF
TRBV28	TRBJ1-4	TRBD1	NA	TGTGCCAGCAGGTCTCGACAGGGCTTCAATGAAAAACTGTTTTTT	CASRSRQGFNEKLFF
TRBV27	TRBJ1-5	TRBD1	NA	TGTGCCAGCAGGACAGGGAGTAAGCCCCAGCATTTT	CASRTGSKPQHF
TRBV28	TRBJ1-5	NA	once	TGTGCCAGCAGTGACCCGGGGTGGAGAAGCAATCAGCCCCAGCATTTT	CASSDPGWRSNQPQHF
TRBV2	TRBJ2-7	TRBD1	NA	TGTGCCAGCAGTTCGCGGGACAGGGTTTTCTACGAGCAGTACTTC	CASSSRDRVFYEQYF
TRBV18	TRBJ2-6	TRBD1	NA	TGTGCCAGCTCACCAGGACAGGGGGGGGCCGGGGCCAACGTCCTGACTTTC	CASSPGQGGAGANVLTF
TRBV9	TRBJ1-1	TRBD1	NA	TGTGCCAGCAGCGCCTCGGGACAGCTGAACACTGAAGCTTTCTTT	CASSASGQLNTEAFF
TRBV28	TRBJ2-6	NA	few	TGTGCCAGCAGTTTGAGTTCTGGGGCCAACGTCCTGACTTTC	CASSLSSGANVLTF
TRBV27	TRBJ2-2	NA	NA	TGTGCCAGCAGTCCAATTAACACCGGGGAGCTGTTTTTT	CASSPINTGELFF
TRBV9	TRBJ2-7	NA	NA	TGTGCCAGCAGCGTAGCCCCGGCAGGTACCTACGAGCAGTACTTC	CASSVAPAGTYEQYF
TRBV5-1	TRBJ1-1	TRBD1	NA	TGCGCCAGCAGCACAGGGACAGGGGGCGGGATGACTGAAGCTTTCTTT	CASSTGTGGGMTEAFF
TRBV15	TRBJ2-5	TRBD2	NA	TGTGCCACCAGCGGCGGGGGGGGGAACGGGAAGACCCAGTACTTC	CATSGGGGNGKTQYF
TRBV5-4	TRBJ2-7	TRBD2	few	TGTGCCAGCAGTTCGACTAGCTCGAGGGAGCAGTACTTC	CASSSTSSREQYF
TRBV29-1	TRBJ2-1	TRBD2	NA	TGCAGCGTTGAACTGTTAGCGGGGGGCCGCTACAATGAGCAGTTCTTC	CSVELLAGGRYNEQFF
TRBV9	TRBJ2-6	TRBD2	NA	TGTGCCAGCGGTCCAGCGGGAGTAACGGCTGGGGCCAACGTCCTGACTTTC	CASGPAGVTAGANVLTF
TRBV19	TRBJ2-7	TRBD2	NA	TGTGCCAGTAGTATAGCGGGAGGGCCTGGTTACGAGCAGTACTTC	CASSIAGGPGYEQYF
TRBV27	TRBJ2-5	NA	NA	TGTGCCAGCAGTGTAAGGACTCAGGGGCCGAGACAGTACTTC	CASSVRTQGPRQYF
TRBV30	TRBJ2-7	NA	NA	TGTGCCTGGAGTGTAAGGAGCTACGAGCAGTACTTC	CAWSVRSYEQYF
TRBV29-1	TRBJ1-2	TRBD1	NA	TGCAGCGTTAATTTTCAGGGGGGAGTCTATGGCTACACCTTC	CSVNFQGGVYGYTF
TRBV4-1	TRBJ1-5	NA	NA	TGCGCCAGCAGCCAAGTCTTAAGGGGGAGCAATCAGCCCCAGCATTTT	CASSQVLRGSNQPQHF
TRBV30	TRBJ1-5	TRBD1	NA	TGTGCCTGGAGTCCACGGACAGGGGGTCGGGGCAATCAGCCCCAGCATTTT	CAWSPRTGGRGNQPQHF
TRBV30	TRBJ1-1	NA	NA	TGTGCCTGGAGTGTAGCCGGGGGAGGCTCTGAAGCTTTCTTT	CAWSVAGGGSEAFF
TRBV4-1	TRBJ2-2	NA	NA	TGCGCCAGCAGCCCTATCCAAGGTGGGGCCCCCGGGGAGCTGTTTTTT	CASSPIQGGAPGELFF
TRBV4-1	TRBJ2-3	TRBD1	NA	TGCGCCAGCAGCCCGACAGGGGCACTCACAGATACGCAGTATTTT	CASSPTGALTDTQYF
TRBV5-6	TRBJ1-1	NA	few	TGTGCCAGCAGCGCGTTGACTCGCACTGAAGCTTTCTTT	CASSALTRTEAFF
TRBV7-3	TRBJ2-1	TRBD2	NA	TGTGCCAGCAGCTCGGGACTAGCGGGGCTCAATGAGCAGTTCTTC	CASSSGLAGLNEQFF
TRBV27	TRBJ1-3	NA	NA	TGTGCCAGCAGTTCGGACAATCTCTCTGGAAACACCATATATTTT	CASSSDNLSGNTIYF
TRBV5-1	TRBJ2-2	TRBD2	NA	TGCGCCAGCAGCTTGGGGGCTAGCGGGGCGAACACCGGGGAGCTGTTTTTT	CASSLGASGANTGELFF
TRBV6-1	TRBJ2-7	NA	NA	TGTGCCAGCAGTGAAGGGGGAAGGGGGGAGCAGTACTTC	CASSEGGRGEQYF
TRBV28	TRBJ1-6	NA	NA	TGTGCCGCGGGGTCGACTTCACCCCTCCACTTT	CAAGSTSPLHF
TRBV5-4	TRBJ2-2	NA	NA	TGTGCCAGCAGCTTGTCGCAGGGGCACACCGGGGAGCTGTTTTTT	CASSLSQGHTGELFF